Detailed here is one T cell receptor beta chain. The antigen is undetermined. CDR3 length: 13 residues. The V gene lost 6 bases and the J gene lost 2 bases, with 11 bases spanning the gap. The germline V gene encodes CDR1 MNHEY and CDR2 SVGAGI. This entry comes from a study of T cell responses to AZD1222 COVID-19 vaccine. The study's findings and limits: Only a handful of AZD1222 recipients were seropositive at baseline. Two AZD1222 doses significantly raised spike-specific TCR breadth and depth over controls.

TCRdb's copy holds only in-frame clones and misses some; the assay was immunoSEQ multiplex PCR. The top ten clones hold about 6% of a sample with about 130,000 clones, over 75% of them seen once. The specimen comprised peripheral blood, sampled 28 days after the second AZD1222 dose. The V and J genes are TRBV6-5 and TRBJ2-7, with D possibly being TRBD1 or TRBD2 (5 bases each). The clonotype comes from an adult who received the AZD1222 COVID-19 vaccine. Here the CDR3 reads CASRGPGPYEQYF. The CDR3 DNA reads TGTGCCAGCAGGGGACCTGGCCCCTACGAGCAGTACTTC.